The present T cell receptor beta chain was sequenced within a study of vaccination and CD4 T cells after COVID-19. Across the study: Taking of post-vaccine samples occurred a median about 70 days after dose two (range 14 to 241). As control conditions, cultures were given either a CEFX pool serving as positive control, an HIV-1 Nef pool, or no peptide at all. Findings and limits, study-wide: Convalescent patients saw a median about 85% of their reactive clones show up only after vaccination.

Treatment meaning: roughly nine-day PBMC culture with coronavirus spike peptide pools or control peptides (ViraFEST assay). As regards this clonotype: The target antigen is unknown.

Sequencing of DNA taken from cultured CD4+ T cells relied on the Oncomine TCR Beta short-read assay. Using its own MiXCR run on the PCR reads, TCRdb lists one record per CDR3 protein. The sample gives about 20,000 distinct CDR3 sequences, about 51% of which show up once; around 5.9% is in the top ten. The sequence derives from a human donor who had recovered from COVID-19. The sample was CD4+ T cells from blood, cultured in vitro.

CDR3 coding DNA: TGCGCCAGCAGACGAAATCCGACAGGGGGCGATACTGAAGCTTTCTTT. It yields the protein CASRRNPTGGDTEAFF. The gene calls are TRBV5-1 and TRBJ1-1; 10 nucleotides line up with TRBD1. The V segment lost 5 bases and the J segment 5 bases; nucleotides outside the gene matches: 12. Germline values: CDR1 SGHRS, CDR2 YFSETQ. This CDR3 spans 16 amino acids.